This TCR beta chain came from a study of T cell responses to AZD1222 COVID-19 vaccine. Across the whole study: Second-dose timings of about 4 or about 12 weeks were pooled.

General study points: Females outnumbered males among donors, who were mostly white British; clonal diversity was possibly underestimated. Sampling that yielded the repertoires occurred only after the peak T cell response. A rise in Spike-specific TCR breadth and depth followed two AZD1222 doses.

The CDR3 consists of 16 residues. Trimming took 2 bases from V and 6 from J; bases not matched to a gene: 9. In germline, CDR1 is KGHSH, CDR2 LQKENI. In regard to this clone: Its matching antigen is unknown.

Profiling relied on immunoSEQ multiplex PCR, and the TCRdb table lists in-frame clones only, not all of them. Of fewer than 150,000 clones in the sample, 85% to 95% were seen once. Specimen: peripheral blood, collected on day 0 of AZD1222 vaccination. The rearrangement joins TRBV18 to TRBJ1-4; 7 bases map to TRBD1. This TCR came from an adult in good health. As DNA, the CDR3 is TGTGCCAGCTCACCAAACAGGGGATCCCTGGATGAAAAACTGTTTTTT. Its protein is CASSPNRGSLDEKLFF. The full variable domain, completed using reference TRBV18 and TRBJ1-4, is NAGVMQNPRHLVRRRGQEARLRCSPMKGHSHVYWYRQLPEEGLKFMVYLQKENIIDESGMPKERFSAEFPKEGPSILRIQQVVRGDSAAYFCASSPNRGSLDEKLFFGSGTQLSVL.